This record concerns one TCR beta chain sequence. Produced via immunoSEQ multiplex PCR; TCRdb's table is partial and in-frame only. The profile shows roughly 500,000 clones, nearly 90% of them singletons. The source of the sample is a study of blood T cell repertoires in COVID-19. As for the study in general: Samples of COVID-19 (acute and convalescent) were obtained from the United States, Italy and Spain.

V shed 5 bases, J shed 9 bases, and the junction held 6 bases outside the gene matches. The CDR3 covers 14 residues. CDR1 is MDHEN, CDR2 SYDVKM, per germline. The V gene is TRBV28, the J gene TRBJ2-7, with 14 nucleotides matching TRBD2. This clonotype was obtained from a young man with COVID-19, enrolled during active disease. The sample comprised peripheral blood. The CDR3 sequence: CASSPRGTSGRQYF. The CDR3 bases are TGTGCCAGCAGTCCTCGCGGGACTAGCGGGAGGCAGTACTTC.